The TCR beta chain under discussion was sequenced for a study of cytomegalovirus exposure and HLA in healthy donors. The wider study: The 120 or so validation repertoires were produced on the same platform as the 550 to 750 repertoires of the first cohort. This was reported in a later analysis.

The table lists this clone with a count of one. Antigen: not known. Donors came from a validation cohort of 95 to 150 subjects, distinct from the first 666-subject cohort. Between the trimmed V and J ends, which lost 0 bases and 7 bases, there was a span of 9 bases. CDR3 length: 13 residues. The V gene's germline CDR1 is SGHTA and CDR2 FQGTGA. TCRdb's table, derived via immunoSEQ multiplex PCR, lists solely in-frame clones and lacks some. The data contain roughly 60,000 clones, 90% to 95% of them seen just once; the ten biggest clones take up 5.8%. Study observations and caveats: Generally TCR sequences proved uncommon, though certain public TCRs appeared in numerous donors. For cytomegalovirus status, the classifier reportedly gave diagnoses with high specificity and sensitivity.

The chain recombines TRBV7-3 with TRBJ1-2; no firm D call. Sequencing input: PBMCs. The receptor was derived from a woman aged 18-29 years in good health and CMV-seropositive. Written as DNA, the CDR3 is TGTGCCAGCAGCTTAACGAAAGGGAGTGGCTACACCTTC. It translates to CASSLTKGSGYTF. The full variable domain, rest sourced from reference TRBV7-3 and TRBJ1-2, is GAGVSQTPSNKVTEKGKYVELRCDPISGHTALYWYRQSLGQGPEFLIYFQGTGAADDSGLPNDRFFAVRPEGSVSTLKIQRTERGDSAVYLCASSLTKGSGYTFGSGTRLTVV.